Listed here are 29 T cell receptor beta chains from one sample, sequenced in a study of patients and donors after allogeneic stem cell transplantation. MiXCR, run by TCRdb on the RT-PCR reads, gives a single entry per CDR3 protein. The repertoire includes roughly 200,000 distinct CDR3 sequences, 40% to 45% of them detected once, and about 35% sits in the top ten. The sequenced sample was blood, either unsorted or a sorted T cell fraction (not recorded which). These receptor sequences come from a human donor who was either an allogeneic HSCT recipient or a stem cell or donor lymphocyte infusion donor (not recorded which). It is not recorded whose cells these are; they may come from a transplant donor.

The rearrangement links TRBV27 to TRBJ2-7; 8 nucleotides agree with TRBD2. The CDR3 has 15 residues. J gave up 5 bases and V 1 base, and 7 bases lay outside the gene matches. Per the germline V gene, CDR1 is MNHEY and CDR2 is SMNVEV (reference sequence). The CDR3 bases are TGTGCCAGCAGTTTATTCGCGGGGGGCAGCGACGAGCAGTACTTC. Translation: CASSLFAGGSDEQYF.

This clonotype has a count of ten or more. The chain uses TRBV7-2 and TRBJ1-2, with TRBD1 as a possible D gene (5 bases). The ends were cut back, 1 base at V and 2 bases at J, with 8 bases in the middle. The CDR3 extends over 14 amino acids. Germline assignment: CDR1 SGHTA and CDR2 FQGNSA. The CDR3 DNA sequence: TGTGCCAGCAGCTTAGAAACAGGAAACTATGGCTACACCTTC. Protein sequence: CASSLETGNYGYTF.

The rearrangement joins TRBV12-3 or TRBV12-4 to TRBJ1-1; the match to TRBD1 covers 7 bases. The CDR3 runs to 13 residues. With V trimmed by 6 bases and J by 11 bases, 12 bases remained unmatched. CDR3 sequence reads: CASSLRQGGSAFF. DNA for the CDR3: TGTGCCAGCAGCCTACGACAGGGCGGCTCTGCTTTCTTT.

This rearrangement joins TRBV7-9 to TRBJ1-4; TRBD1 might be the D (5 bases). The ends were cut back, 5 bases at V and 7 bases at J, with 23 bases in the middle. This CDR3 is 17 amino acids long. CDR1 is SEHNR, CDR2 FQNEAQ, per germline (reference sequence). The CDR3 nucleotides read TGTGCCAGCAGCCACACCCTCGACAGTCCCTTAGGTGAAAAACTGTTTTTT. Its protein is CASSHTLDSPLGEKLFF. Using reference TRBV7-9 and TRBJ1-4 for the parts outside the CDR3, the full variable domain is DTGVSQNPRHKITKRGQNVTFRCDPISEHNRLYWYRQTLGQGPEFLTYFQNEAQLEKSRLLSDRFSAERPKGSFSTLEIQRTEQGDSAMYLCASSHTLDSPLGEKLFFGSGTQLSVL.

The rearrangement joins TRBV12-3 or TRBV12-4 to TRBJ2-1, with TRBD2 matching over 7 bases. After removal of 3 bases from V and 4 bases from J, the junction contained 12 bases not matched to a gene. The CDR3 runs 17 residues. Here the CDR3 DNA reads TGTGCCAGCAGTTTTTGGATCGGCGGGAGCGATTACAATGAGCAGTTCTTC. Translated, it gives CASSFWIGGSDYNEQFF.

The DNA for the CDR3 is TGCGCCAGCAGCCAAGGGGTAAAAGTGACACGGATCAACTATGGCTACACCTTC. Translating gives CASSQGVKVTRINYGYTF. The chain carries TRBV4-1 and TRBJ1-2; D is undetermined. The CDR3 is 18 amino acids. The V gene lost 1 base and the J gene lost 2 bases, with 20 bases spanning the gap. Germline V gives CDR1 MGHRA, CDR2 YSYEKL.

CDR3 sequence (DNA): TGTGCCAGCTCACCGGAGGAGTTTAGCACCGGGGAGCTGTTTTTT. Its protein is CASSPEEFSTGELFF. This chain links TRBV18 with TRBJ2-2; a possible D gene is TRBD2 (5 bases). This CDR3 is 15 amino acids long. Per germline, CDR1 KGHSH and CDR2 LQKENI. V was clipped by 3 bases and J by 4 bases, with 12 bases between them.

This clonotype was picked up a small number of times. The CDR3 bases are TGCGCCAGCAGTTCAGGGCGACGGAACACCATATATTTT. Protein product: CASSSGRRNTIYF. The rearrangement uses TRBV5-1 and TRBJ1-3; tentative D call: TRBD1 (5 bases). Germline CDR1 reads SGHRS; CDR2 reads YFSETQ. Trimming pared 5 bases from V and 7 bases from J, leaving 13 bases between. This CDR3 comprises 13 residues.

This clonotype was seen a few times. J is TRBJ1-1 and V is TRBV6-2 or TRBV6-3; tentative D call: TRBD1 (5 bases). Germline CDR1 is MNHEY and CDR2 is SVGEGT. This CDR3 spans 11 amino acids. V lost 8 bases, J lost 7 bases, and 11 bases lay in between. The CDR3 region is CASGRDVEAFF. The CDR3 DNA sequence: TGTGCCAGCGGGAGGGACGTTGAAGCTTTCTTT.

This clonotype was picked up many times. The chain couples TRBV12-3 or TRBV12-4 to TRBJ1-1; TRBD1 is a possible D gene (5 bases). Trimming removed 6 bases from V and 5 bases from J, with 13 bases in between. The CDR3 spans 13 residues. CDR3 region: CASSPSTVTEAFF. The DNA for the CDR3 is TGTGCCAGCAGCCCGTCGACAGTAACTGAAGCTTTCTTT.

This clonotype was seen a handful of times. CDR3 nucleotide sequence: TGCGCCAGCAGCTTGGATACAGGTTCTGGAAACACCATATATTTT. Amino acids: CASSLDTGSGNTIYF. V gene TRBV5-1 combines with J gene TRBJ1-3, with TRBD1 as a possible D gene (5 bases). Germline lookup yields CDR1 SGHRS and CDR2 YFSETQ. V lost 0 bases, J lost 1 base, and 8 bases lay in between. CDR3 size: 15 residues. Combining the CDR3 with reference TRBV5-1 and TRBJ1-3 gives the whole variable domain KAGVTQTPRYLIKTRGQQVTLSCSPISGHRSVSWYQQTPGQGLQFLFEYFSETQRNKGNFPGRFSGRQFSNSRSEMNVSTLELGDSALYLCASSLDTGSGNTIYFGEGSWLTVV.

This clonotype was seen a handful of times. The rearrangement joins TRBV3-1 to TRBJ1-1; 7 bases agree with TRBD1. Germline V gives CDR1 LGHDT, CDR2 YNNKEL (reference sequence). The CDR3 extends over 15 amino acids. Losses at the gene ends were 1 base for V and 1 base for J; bases not matched to a gene: 3. CDR3 loop: CASSQARTGNTEAFF. CDR3 sequence (DNA): TGTGCCAGCAGCCAAGCTCGGACAGGGAACACTGAAGCTTTCTTT.

The V call is TRBV7-2, the J call TRBJ1-2, with D tentatively TRBD1 (5 bases). The ends were cut back, 5 bases at V and 1 base at J, with 14 bases in the middle. Germline CDR1 SGHTA, CDR2 FQGNSA. This CDR3 is 15 amino acids long. This CDR3 reads CASSQTGSHNYGYTF. In DNA, the CDR3 is TGTGCCAGCAGCCAAACAGGTTCCCATAACTATGGCTACACCTTC.

The chain couples TRBV4-2 to TRBJ2-1; 10 bases align to TRBD2. The CDR3 is 15 residues long. The germline V gene encodes CDR1 LGHNA and CDR2 YNFKEQ. V shed 4 bases and J 4 bases; nucleotides not matched to a gene: 4. In nucleotides, the CDR3 is TGTGCCAGCAGCCCCAGCGGGAGGGTTTACAATGAGCAGTTCTTC. This gives the protein CASSPSGRVYNEQFF.

This clonotype showed up just a few times. The rearrangement uses TRBV5-1 and TRBJ2-7, with TRBD2 identical over 10 bases. This CDR3 region has 15 residues. V lost 4 bases to trimming and J lost 2 bases; unmatched junction nucleotides: 6. CDR1 SGHRS and CDR2 YFSETQ come from the germline V gene. The CDR3 protein is CASSPPSGSAYEQYF. CDR3 nucleotides: TGCGCCAGCAGCCCTCCTAGCGGGAGTGCCTACGAGCAGTACTTC. Looking up the rest from reference TRBV5-1 and TRBJ2-7 gives the full variable domain: KAGVTQTPRYLIKTRGQQVTLSCSPISGHRSVSWYQQTPGQGLQFLFEYFSETQRNKGNFPGRFSGRQFSNSRSEMNVSTLELGDSALYLCASSPPSGSAYEQYFGPGTRLTVT.

The chain joins TRBV7-2 to TRBJ1-1; D is possibly TRBD1 (6 bases). V was clipped by 3 bases and J by 6 bases, with 14 bases between them. This CDR3 has 14 residues. Looked up from germline, CDR1 is SGHTA and CDR2 is FQGNSA. The CDR3 DNA reads as TGTGCCAGCAGCTTTCCGGGGGCGATAGCTGAAGCTTTCTTT. The encoded protein is CASSFPGAIAEAFF.

Turning to this clonotype: Relative to the germline gene, one junction end is altered; a read error may explain this. The chain has TRBV5-1 and TRBJ2-3, with D tentatively TRBD1 or TRBD2 (5 bases each). Looked up from germline, CDR1 is SGHRS and CDR2 is YFSETQ. The CDR3 is 15 residues long. As DNA, the CDR3 is TGCGCCAGCAGCTTGGGAGGGACCCTGAGAGGTTGGTTGGCATTT. Its translation: CASSLGGTLRGWLAF.

The rearrangement joins TRBV14 to TRBJ1-2, with TRBD1 matching 9 bases. The CDR3 sequence is 11 residues long. Looked up from germline, CDR1 is SGHDN and CDR2 is FVKESK. The junction had 0 bases not matched to a gene; V was cut back by 8 bases and J by 5 bases. The CDR3 nucleotides read TGTGCCAGCGGGACAGGGTATGGCTACACCTTC. Its protein product is CASGTGYGYTF.

J is TRBJ1-1 and V is TRBV9, with a tentative D call TRBD1 (6 bases). CDR3 length: 15 residues. V shed 2 bases and J shed 1 base, with 12 bases lying between them. The germline V gene has CDR1 SGDLS and CDR2 YYNGEE. CDR3 nucleotides: TGTGCCAGCAGCGTTCTGGACAGCTGGAACACTGAAGCTTTCTTT. Its translation: CASSVLDSWNTEAFF.

This chain links TRBV24-1 with TRBJ2-1; D remains ambiguous. The V end was cut by 2 bases, the J end by 10 bases, with 5 bases between. The CDR3 totals 11 residues. The V gene's germline CDR1 is KGHDR and CDR2 SFDVKD. CDR3 amino acids: CATSDSGEQFF. CDR3 in DNA: TGTGCCACCAGTGATTCCGGGGAGCAGTTCTTC.

This rearrangement joins TRBV12-3 or TRBV12-4 to TRBJ2-1; D remains ambiguous. V shed 7 bases and J shed 0 bases, with 16 bases lying between them. This CDR3 region has 16 residues. The CDR3 DNA reads TGTGCCAGCACCGTGGATAGCAGAAGCTCCTACAATGAGCAGTTCTTC. Its translation is CASTVDSRSSYNEQFF.

Details on this clonotype: A junction end diverges from the germline sequence, so it may reflect a read error. This chain joins TRBV9 and TRBJ1-3; tentatively, D is TRBD1 (6 bases). Germline CDR1 SGDLS, CDR2 YYNGEE. The CDR3 runs 14 residues. The CDR3 is CASSGLQERDTMYF. The CDR3, as DNA: TGTGCCAGCAGCGGGTTACAGGAGCGGGACACCATGTATTTT.

The rearrangement links TRBV20-1 to TRBJ2-3; 11 bases are a match to TRBD2. Germline trimming cut 6 bases from V and 2 bases from J; bases unmatched to any gene: 4. The CDR3 spans 14 residues. The V gene's germline CDR1 is DFQATT and CDR2 SNEGSKA (reference sequence). Written as DNA, the CDR3 is TGCAGTGCGGGACTAGCGGACTACACAGATACGCAGTATTTT. Protein sequence: CSAGLADYTDTQYF.

The chain couples TRBV12-3 or TRBV12-4 to TRBJ2-1; D gene ambiguous. V was pared by 7 bases and J by 9 bases, with 16 bases between. This CDR3 has 13 amino acids. The CDR3 DNA is TGTGCCAGCACCTTTGGGCAATCCGGTGAGCAGTTCTTC. This codes for CASTFGQSGEQFF.

The table lists this clonotype with a count of one. The chain combines TRBV4-3 with TRBJ2-7; D could derive from TRBD1 or TRBD2 (6 bases each). Trimming took off 4 bases at V and 3 bases at J, with 16 bases between the two ends. The V gene's germline CDR1 is LGHNA and CDR2 YSLEER. The CDR3 length is 15 residues. Here the CDR3 reads CASSPEGGWSYEQYF. The CDR3 nucleotides are TGCGCCAGCAGCCCAGAGGGGGGCTGGAGCTACGAGCAGTACTTC.

This clonotype was seen only a few times. The V call is TRBV19, the J call TRBJ1-5, with 8 positions matching TRBD1. V lost 6 bases, J lost 0 bases, and 7 bases stayed unmatched. The CDR3 is 16 amino acids. The V gene's germline CDR1 is LNHDA and CDR2 SQIVND (reference sequence). The CDR3 DNA is TGTGCCAGTAGCGAAGACAGGGGCTTTAGCAATCAGCCCCAGCATTTT. It translates to CASSEDRGFSNQPQHF. The full variable domain, in which reference TRBV19 and TRBJ1-5 provide the parts outside the CDR3, is DGGITQSPKYLFRKEGQNVTLSCEQNLNHDAMYWYRQDPGQGLRLIYYSQIVNDFQKGDIAEGYSVSREKKESFPLTVTSAQKNPTAFYLCASSEDRGFSNQPQHFGDGTRLSIL.

This rearrangement joins TRBV7-2 to TRBJ1-1; TRBD1 is a possible D gene (5 bases). Deletions cut 1 base from V and 5 bases from J, with 14 bases between. Germline CDR1 and CDR2: SGHTA and FQGNSA. This CDR3 contains 15 residues. CDR3 bases: TGTGCCAGCAGCTTAGTTCGGCAGGGCGGGACTGAAGCTTTCTTT. Protein sequence: CASSLVRQGGTEAFF.

This clonotype appeared once. The rearrangement joins TRBV4-1 to TRBJ2-3, with D maybe TRBD2 (5 bases). V lost 3 bases and J lost 4, with 11 bases in between. Germline CDR1 reads MGHRA; CDR2 reads YSYEKL. The CDR3 sequence is 14 residues long. CDR3 in DNA: TGCGCCAGCAGCCACCCCGGGAAGCCAGATACGCAGTATTTT. Its protein product is CASSHPGKPDTQYF.

This chain uses TRBV20-1 with TRBJ2-1; a weak D match, TRBD1 (6 bases). Trimming pared 5 bases from V and 5 bases from J, leaving 19 bases between. Germline V CDR1 and CDR2: DFQATT, SNEGSKA (reference sequence). There are 15 residues in the CDR3. The CDR3 loop reads CSASPTGRGDNEQFF. The DNA for the CDR3 is TGCAGTGCTTCACCCACAGGGAGAGGGGACAATGAGCAGTTCTTC.